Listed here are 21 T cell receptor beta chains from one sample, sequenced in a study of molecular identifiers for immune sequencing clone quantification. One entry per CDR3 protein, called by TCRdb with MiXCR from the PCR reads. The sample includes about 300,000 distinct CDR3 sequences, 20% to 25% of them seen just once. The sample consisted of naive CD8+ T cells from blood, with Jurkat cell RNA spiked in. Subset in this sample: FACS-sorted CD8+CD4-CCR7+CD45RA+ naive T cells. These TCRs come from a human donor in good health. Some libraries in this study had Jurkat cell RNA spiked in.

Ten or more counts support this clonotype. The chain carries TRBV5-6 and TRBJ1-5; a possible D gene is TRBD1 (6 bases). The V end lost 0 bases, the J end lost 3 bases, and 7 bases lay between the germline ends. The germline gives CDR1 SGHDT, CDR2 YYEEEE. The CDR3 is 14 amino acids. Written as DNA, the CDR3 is TGTGCCAGCAGCTTGGGGGACATCAATCAGCCCCAGCATTTT. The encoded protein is CASSLGDINQPQHF.

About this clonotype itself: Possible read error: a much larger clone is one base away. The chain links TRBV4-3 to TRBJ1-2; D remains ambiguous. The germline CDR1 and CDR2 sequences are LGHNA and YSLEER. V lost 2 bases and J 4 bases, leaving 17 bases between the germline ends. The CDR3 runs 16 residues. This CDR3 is CASSQRTAQKLYGYTF. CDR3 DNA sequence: TGCGCCAGCAGCCAACGGACGGCCCAGAAACTCTATGGCTACACCTTC.

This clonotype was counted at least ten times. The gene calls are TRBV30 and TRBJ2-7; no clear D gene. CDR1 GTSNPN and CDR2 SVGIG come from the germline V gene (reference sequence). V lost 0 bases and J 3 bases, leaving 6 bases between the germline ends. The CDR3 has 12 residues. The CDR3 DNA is TGTGCCTGGAGTGTAAACAGCTACGAGCAGTACTTC. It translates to CAWSVNSYEQYF.

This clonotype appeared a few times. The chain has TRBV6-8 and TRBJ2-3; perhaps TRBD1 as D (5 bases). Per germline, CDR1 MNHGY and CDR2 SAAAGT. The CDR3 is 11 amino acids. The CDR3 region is CAAKGLDTQYF. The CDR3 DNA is TGTGCGGCCAAGGGGCTAGATACGCAGTATTTT.

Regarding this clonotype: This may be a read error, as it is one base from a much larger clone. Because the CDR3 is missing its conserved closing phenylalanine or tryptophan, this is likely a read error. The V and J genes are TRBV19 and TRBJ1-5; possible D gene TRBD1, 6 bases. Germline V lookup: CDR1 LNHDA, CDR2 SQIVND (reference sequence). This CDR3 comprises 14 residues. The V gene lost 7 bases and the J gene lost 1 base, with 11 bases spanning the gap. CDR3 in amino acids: CASTWTASNQPQHI. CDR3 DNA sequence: TGTGCCAGTACCTGGACAGCGAGCAATCAGCCCCAGCATATT.

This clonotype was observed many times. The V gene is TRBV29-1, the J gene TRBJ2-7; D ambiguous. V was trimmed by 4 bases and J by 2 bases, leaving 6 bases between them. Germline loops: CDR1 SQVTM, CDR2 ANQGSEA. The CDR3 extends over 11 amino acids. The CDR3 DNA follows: TGCAGCGTTGCAGCAGCCTACGAGCAGTACTTC. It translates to CSVAAAYEQYF.

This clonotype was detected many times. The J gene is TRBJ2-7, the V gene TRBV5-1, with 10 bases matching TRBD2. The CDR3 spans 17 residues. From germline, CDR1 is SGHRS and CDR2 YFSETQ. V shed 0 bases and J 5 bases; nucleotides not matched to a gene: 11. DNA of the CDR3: TGCGCCAGCAGCTTGGTGCCCCTAGCGGGGGTACAGGACGAGCAGTACTTC. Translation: CASSLVPLAGVQDEQYF. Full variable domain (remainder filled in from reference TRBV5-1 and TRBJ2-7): KAGVTQTPRYLIKTRGQQVTLSCSPISGHRSVSWYQQTPGQGLQFLFEYFSETQRNKGNFPGRFSGRQFSNSRSEMNVSTLELGDSALYLCASSLVPLAGVQDEQYFGPGTRLTVT.

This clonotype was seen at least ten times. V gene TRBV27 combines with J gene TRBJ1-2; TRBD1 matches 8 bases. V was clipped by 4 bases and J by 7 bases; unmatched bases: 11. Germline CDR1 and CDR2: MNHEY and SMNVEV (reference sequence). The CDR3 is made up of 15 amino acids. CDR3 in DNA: TGTGCCAGCAGTTCCCCGTCCGACAGGGGTGGTGGCTACACCTTC. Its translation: CASSSPSDRGGGYTF.

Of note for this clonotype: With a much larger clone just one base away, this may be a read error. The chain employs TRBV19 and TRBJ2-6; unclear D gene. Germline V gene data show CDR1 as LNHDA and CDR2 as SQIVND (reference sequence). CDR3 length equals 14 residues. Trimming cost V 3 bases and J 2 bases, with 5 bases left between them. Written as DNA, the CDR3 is TGTGCCAGTAGTATTCGAGCTGGGGCCAACGTCCTGACTTTC. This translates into CASSIRAGANVLTF.

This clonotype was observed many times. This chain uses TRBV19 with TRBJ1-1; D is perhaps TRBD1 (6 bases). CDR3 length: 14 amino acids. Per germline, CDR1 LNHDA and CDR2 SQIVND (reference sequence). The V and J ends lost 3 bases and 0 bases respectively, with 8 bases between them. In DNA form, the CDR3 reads TGTGCCAGTAGTATGTGGACAGTGAACACTGAAGCTTTCTTT. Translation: CASSMWTVNTEAFF.

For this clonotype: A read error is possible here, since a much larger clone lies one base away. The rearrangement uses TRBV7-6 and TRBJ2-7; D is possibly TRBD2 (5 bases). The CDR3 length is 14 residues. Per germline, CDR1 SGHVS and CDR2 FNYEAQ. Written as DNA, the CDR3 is TGTGCCAGCAGCAGTCCCGAGGACTCCTACGAGCAGCACTTC. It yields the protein CASSSPEDSYEQHF.

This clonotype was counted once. The CDR3: CASSVVGGGLDTGELFF. The CDR3 DNA reads as TGTGCCAGCAGCGTAGTTGGCGGGGGGTTGGACACCGGGGAGCTGTTTTTT. The chain links TRBV9 to TRBJ2-2, with 8 bases aligning to TRBD2. The CDR3 contains 17 residues. V lost 0 bases and J lost 3; bases outside the gene matches: 7. CDR1 is SGDLS and CDR2 is YYNGEE in the germline V gene.

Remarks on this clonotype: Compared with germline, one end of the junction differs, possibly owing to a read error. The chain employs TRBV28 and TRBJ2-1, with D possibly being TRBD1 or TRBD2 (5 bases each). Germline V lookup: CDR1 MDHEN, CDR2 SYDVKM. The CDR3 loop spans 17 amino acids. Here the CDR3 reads CASSWDEDYLINKEQFF. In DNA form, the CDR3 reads TGTGCCAGCAGTTGGGACGAAGACTACCTAATAAACAAGGAGCAGTTCTTC.

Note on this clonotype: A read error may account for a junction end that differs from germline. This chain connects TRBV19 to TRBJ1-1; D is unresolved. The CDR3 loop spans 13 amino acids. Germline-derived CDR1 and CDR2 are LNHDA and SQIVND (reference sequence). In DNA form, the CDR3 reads TGTGCCGGTAGTATCGAGCGGAACACTGAAGCTTTCTTT. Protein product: CAGSIERNTEAFF.

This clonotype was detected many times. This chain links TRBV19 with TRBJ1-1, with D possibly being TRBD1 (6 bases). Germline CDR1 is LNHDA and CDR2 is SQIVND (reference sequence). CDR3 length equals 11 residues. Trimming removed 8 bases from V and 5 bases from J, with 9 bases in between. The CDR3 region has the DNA TGTGCCAGTTTAGGGGGGACTGAAGCTTTCTTT. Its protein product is CASLGGTEAFF.

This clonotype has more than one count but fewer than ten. The CDR3, as DNA: TGTGCCAGTAGCCAGACTAGCGGATACAATGAGCAGTTCTTC. It specifies CASSQTSGYNEQFF. The genes are TRBV19 and TRBJ2-1; the match to TRBD2 covers 9 bases. J lost 4 bases, V lost 6 bases, and 4 bases had no gene match. CDR3 size: 14 residues. Germline lookup yields CDR1 LNHDA and CDR2 SQIVND (reference sequence).

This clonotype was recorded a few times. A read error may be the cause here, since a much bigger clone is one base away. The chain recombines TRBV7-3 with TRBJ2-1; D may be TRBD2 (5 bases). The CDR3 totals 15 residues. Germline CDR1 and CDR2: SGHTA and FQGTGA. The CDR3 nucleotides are TGTGCCAGCAGCTCGGGAATTAGCTCCTACAATGAGCTGTTCTTC. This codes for CASSSGISSYNELFF.

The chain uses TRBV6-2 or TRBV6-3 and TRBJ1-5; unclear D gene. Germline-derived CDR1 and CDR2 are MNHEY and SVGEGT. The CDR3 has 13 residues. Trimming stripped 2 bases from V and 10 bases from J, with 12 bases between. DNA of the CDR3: TGTGCCAGCAGTTACGAAGGAGCAGGACCCCAGCATTTT. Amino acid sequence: CASSYEGAGPQHF.

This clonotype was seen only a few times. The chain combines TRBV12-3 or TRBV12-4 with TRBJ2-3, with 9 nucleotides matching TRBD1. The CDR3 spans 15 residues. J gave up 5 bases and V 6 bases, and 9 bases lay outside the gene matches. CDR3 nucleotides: TGTGCCAGCAGCCTACCTGGGACAGGGAAAGATACGCAGTATTTT. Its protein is CASSLPGTGKDTQYF.

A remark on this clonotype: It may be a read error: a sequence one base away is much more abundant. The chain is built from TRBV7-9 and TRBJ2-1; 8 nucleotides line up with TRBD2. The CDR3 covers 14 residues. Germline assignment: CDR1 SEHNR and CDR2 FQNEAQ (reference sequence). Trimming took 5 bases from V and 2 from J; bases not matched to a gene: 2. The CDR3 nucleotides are TGTGCCAGCAGCCGGGGGGGGGCCTACAATGAGCAGTTCTTC. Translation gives CASSRGGAYNEQFF.

In DNA form, the CDR3 reads TGCGCCAGCAGCCAAGACAGGGGATTCGGGCGAGAGACCCAGTACTTC. Amino acids: CASSQDRGFGRETQYF. The rearrangement links TRBV4-3 to TRBJ2-5; weak D call: TRBD1 (6 bases). CDR1 LGHNA and CDR2 YSLEER come from the germline V gene. The CDR3 spans 16 residues. Trimming stripped 0 bases from V and 4 bases from J, with 15 bases between.